The rows below give T cell receptor beta chains drawn from one sample of a study. TCRdb re-analysed the 5' RACE reads in MiXCR, keeping a single row per CDR3 protein. The table has approximately 12,000 distinct CDR3 sequences, roughly half seen once; the top ten hold 12%. The sequenced sample consisted of tumor-infiltrating Tregs sorted from the breast tumor. These receptors all stem from a female donor with breast cancer. Both conserved end residues are part of each CDR3. Fields, in order: clone size, J gene, V gene, D gene, CDR3 protein, CDR3 DNA. A D gene is named only where the DNA matches it firmly. Not every row has a clone size; where given, it reads once, few, many or a size class.

abundance: few; j_gene: TRBJ2-1; v_gene: TRBV5-1; d_gene: NA; CDR3aa: CATRDRNYNEQFF; CDR3nt: TGCGCCACGCGGGACCGCAACTACAATGAGCAGTTCTTC
abundance: NA; j_gene: TRBJ2-7; v_gene: TRBV7-2; d_gene: NA; CDR3aa: CASSSSRGDEQYF; CDR3nt: TGTGCCAGCAGCTCCTCTCGTGGGGACGAGCAGTACTTC
abundance: NA; j_gene: TRBJ1-2; v_gene: TRBV4-1; d_gene: NA; CDR3aa: CASSQQENSPYGYTF; CDR3nt: TGCGCCAGCAGCCAACAAGAAAATAGCCCCTATGGCTACACCTTC
abundance: few; j_gene: TRBJ1-2; v_gene: TRBV4-2; d_gene: NA; CDR3aa: CASSQQGSIIFGYTF; CDR3nt: TGTGCCAGCAGCCAACAGGGGTCAATTATTTTTGGCTACACCTTC
abundance: few; j_gene: TRBJ1-5; v_gene: TRBV6-2/TRBV6-3; d_gene: TRBD1; CDR3aa: CASIRQGANQPQHF; CDR3nt: TGTGCCAGCATAAGGCAGGGGGCGAATCAGCCCCAGCATTTT
abundance: few; j_gene: TRBJ2-1; v_gene: TRBV20-1; d_gene: NA; CDR3aa: CSARDTSYNEQFF; CDR3nt: TGCAGTGCTAGAGATACCTCCTACAATGAGCAGTTCTTC
abundance: medium-sized; j_gene: TRBJ2-7; v_gene: TRBV6-5; d_gene: TRBD1; CDR3aa: CARPSGTAAYEQYF; CDR3nt: TGTGCCAGACCATCAGGGACAGCAGCCTACGAGCAGTACTTC
abundance: NA; j_gene: TRBJ2-3; v_gene: TRBV7-8; d_gene: NA; CDR3aa: CASSSQVPDTQYF; CDR3nt: TGTGCCAGCAGCTCCCAGGTTCCAGATACGCAGTATTTT
abundance: NA; j_gene: TRBJ2-3; v_gene: TRBV29-1; d_gene: NA; CDR3aa: CSGALGAYGDTQYF; CDR3nt: TGCAGCGGTGCCCTAGGGGCCTACGGGGATACGCAGTATTTT
abundance: NA; j_gene: TRBJ2-1; v_gene: TRBV4-1; d_gene: TRBD2; CDR3aa: CASSQDSASGYNEQFF; CDR3nt: TGCGCCAGCAGCCAAGATTCCGCTAGCGGGTACAATGAGCAGTTCTTC
abundance: NA; j_gene: TRBJ1-1; v_gene: TRBV12-3/TRBV12-4; d_gene: NA; CDR3aa: CASSPQGLTEAFF; CDR3nt: TGTGCCAGCAGTCCTCAGGGGCTGACTGAAGCTTTCTTT
abundance: NA; j_gene: TRBJ1-1; v_gene: TRBV5-1; d_gene: NA; CDR3aa: CASSKGQDTEAFF; CDR3nt: TGCGCCAGCAGCAAGGGGCAAGACACTGAAGCTTTCTTT
abundance: NA; j_gene: TRBJ2-7; v_gene: TRBV7-2; d_gene: TRBD1; CDR3aa: CASSLRDRPYEQYF; CDR3nt: TGTGCCAGCAGCTTACGGGACAGGCCCTACGAGCAGTACTTC
abundance: few; j_gene: TRBJ1-5; v_gene: TRBV15; d_gene: NA; CDR3aa: CATSRVAQPQHF; CDR3nt: TGTGCCACCAGCAGAGTCGCTCAGCCCCAGCATTTT